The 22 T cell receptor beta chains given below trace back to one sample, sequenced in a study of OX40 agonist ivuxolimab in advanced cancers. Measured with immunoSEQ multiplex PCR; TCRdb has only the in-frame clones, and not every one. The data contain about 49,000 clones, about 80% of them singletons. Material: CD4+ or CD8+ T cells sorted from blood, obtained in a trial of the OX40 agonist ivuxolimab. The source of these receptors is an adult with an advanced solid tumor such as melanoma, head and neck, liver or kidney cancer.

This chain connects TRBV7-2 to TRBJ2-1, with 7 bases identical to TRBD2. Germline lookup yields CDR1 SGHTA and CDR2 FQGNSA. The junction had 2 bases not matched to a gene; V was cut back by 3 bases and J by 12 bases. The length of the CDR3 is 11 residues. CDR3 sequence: CASSFLAAQFF. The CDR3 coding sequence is TGTGCCAGCAGCTTCCTAGCGGCGCAGTTCTTC. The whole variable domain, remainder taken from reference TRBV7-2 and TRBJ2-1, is GAGVSQSPSNKVTEKGKDVELRCDPISGHTALYWYRQSLGQGLEFLIYFQGNSAPDKSGLPSDRFSAERTGGSVSTLTIQRTQQEDSAVYLCASSFLAAQFFGPGTRLTVL.

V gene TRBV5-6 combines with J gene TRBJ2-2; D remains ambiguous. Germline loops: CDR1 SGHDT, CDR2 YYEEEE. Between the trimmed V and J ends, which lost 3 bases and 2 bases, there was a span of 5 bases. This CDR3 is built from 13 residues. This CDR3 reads CASSWQNTGELFF. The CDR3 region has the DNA TGTGCCAGCAGCTGGCAAAACACCGGGGAGCTGTTTTTT.

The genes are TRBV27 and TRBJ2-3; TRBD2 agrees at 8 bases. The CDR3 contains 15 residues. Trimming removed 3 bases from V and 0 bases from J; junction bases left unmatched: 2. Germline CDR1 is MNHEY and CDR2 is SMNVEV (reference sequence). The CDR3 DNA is TGTGCCAGCAGTTTTGGCGGGGGGAGCACAGATACGCAGTATTTT. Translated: CASSFGGGSTDTQYF.

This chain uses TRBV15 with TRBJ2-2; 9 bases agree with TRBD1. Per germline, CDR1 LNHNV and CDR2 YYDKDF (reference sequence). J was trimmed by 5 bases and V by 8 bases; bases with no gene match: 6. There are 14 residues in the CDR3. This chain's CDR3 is CATGGQGQTGELFF. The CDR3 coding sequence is TGTGCCACCGGGGGACAGGGACAAACCGGGGAGCTGTTTTTT.

The CDR3 coding sequence is TGTGCCAGCAGGAACCCTAGCACAGATACGCAGTATTTT. Its protein product is CASRNPSTDTQYF. The rearrangement joins TRBV28 to TRBJ2-3; no definite D call. Trimming stripped 6 bases from V and 0 bases from J, with 7 bases between. Germline CDR1 and CDR2: MDHEN and SYDVKM. CDR3 length: 13 residues.

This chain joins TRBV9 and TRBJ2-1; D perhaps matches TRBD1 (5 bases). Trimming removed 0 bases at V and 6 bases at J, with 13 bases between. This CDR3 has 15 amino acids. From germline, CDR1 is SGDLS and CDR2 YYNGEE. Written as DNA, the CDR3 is TGTGCCAGCAGCGTAGTCCCTCGTGGGGCCAATGAGCAGTTCTTC. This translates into CASSVVPRGANEQFF.

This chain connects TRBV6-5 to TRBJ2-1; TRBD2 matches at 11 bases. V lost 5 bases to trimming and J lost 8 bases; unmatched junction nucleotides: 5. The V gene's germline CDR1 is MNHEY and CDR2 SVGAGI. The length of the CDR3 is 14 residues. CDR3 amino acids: CASSTSGSADEQFF. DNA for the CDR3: TGTGCCAGCAGTACTAGCGGGAGTGCGGATGAGCAGTTCTTC.

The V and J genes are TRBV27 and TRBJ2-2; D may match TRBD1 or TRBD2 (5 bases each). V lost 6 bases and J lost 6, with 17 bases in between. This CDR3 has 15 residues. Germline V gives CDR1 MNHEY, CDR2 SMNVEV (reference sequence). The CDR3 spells CASSHGYGGPGELFF. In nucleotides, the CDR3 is TGTGCCAGCAGCCACGGCTATGGGGGACCCGGGGAGCTGTTTTTT.

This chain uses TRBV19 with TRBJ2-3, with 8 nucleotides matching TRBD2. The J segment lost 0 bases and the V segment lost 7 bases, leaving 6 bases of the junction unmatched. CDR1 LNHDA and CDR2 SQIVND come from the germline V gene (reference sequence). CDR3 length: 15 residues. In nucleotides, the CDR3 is TGTGCCAGTACGGAGCGGGGGACTAGCACAGATACGCAGTATTTT. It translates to CASTERGTSTDTQYF.

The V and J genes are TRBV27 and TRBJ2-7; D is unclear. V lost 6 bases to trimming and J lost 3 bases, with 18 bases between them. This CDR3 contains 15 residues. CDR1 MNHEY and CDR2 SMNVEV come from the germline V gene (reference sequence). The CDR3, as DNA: TGTGCCAGCAGGCTCGCAGGATCTTTCATCTACGAGCAGTACTTC. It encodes CASRLAGSFIYEQYF.

The CDR3 loop reads CASSPAPLVGEQFF. In nucleotides, the CDR3 is TGTGCCAGCAGCCCAGCCCCGCTAGTGGGTGAGCAGTTCTTC. This chain connects TRBV11-3 to TRBJ2-1; no reliable D call. Germline V gives CDR1 SGHNT, CDR2 YENEEA. The CDR3 is 14 residues long. V dropped 5 bases and J dropped 9 bases, with 17 bases sitting between them.

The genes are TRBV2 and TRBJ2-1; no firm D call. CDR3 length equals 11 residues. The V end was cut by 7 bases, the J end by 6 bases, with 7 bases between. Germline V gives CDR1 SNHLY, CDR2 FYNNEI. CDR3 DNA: TGTGCCAGCAACCTTGGCAATGAGCAGTTCTTC. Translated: CASNLGNEQFF.

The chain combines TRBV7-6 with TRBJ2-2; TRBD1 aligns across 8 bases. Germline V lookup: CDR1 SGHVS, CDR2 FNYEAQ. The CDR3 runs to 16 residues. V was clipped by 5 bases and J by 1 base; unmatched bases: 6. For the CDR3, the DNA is TGTGCCAGCAGCCGACAGGGGTCTCTGAACACCGGGGAGCTGTTTTTT. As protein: CASSRQGSLNTGELFF. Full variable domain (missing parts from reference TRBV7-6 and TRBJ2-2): GAGVSQSPRYKVTKRGQDVALRCDPISGHVSLYWYRQALGQGPEFLTYFNYEAQQDKSGLPNDRFSAERPEGSISTLTIQRTEQRDSAMYRCASSRQGSLNTGELFFGEGSRLTVL.

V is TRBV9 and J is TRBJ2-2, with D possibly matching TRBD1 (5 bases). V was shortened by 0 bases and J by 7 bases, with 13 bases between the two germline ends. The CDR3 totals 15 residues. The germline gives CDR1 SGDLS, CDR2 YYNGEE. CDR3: CASSVVGRLDGELFF. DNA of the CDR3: TGTGCCAGCAGCGTAGTGGGGCGGTTAGACGGGGAGCTGTTTTTT.

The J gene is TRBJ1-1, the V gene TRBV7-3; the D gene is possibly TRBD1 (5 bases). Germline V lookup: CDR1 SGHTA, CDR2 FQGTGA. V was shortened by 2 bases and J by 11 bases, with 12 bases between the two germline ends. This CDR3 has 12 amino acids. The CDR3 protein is CASSLLGGTAFF. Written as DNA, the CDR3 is TGTGCCAGCAGCTTACTGGGGGGGACGGCTTTCTTT.

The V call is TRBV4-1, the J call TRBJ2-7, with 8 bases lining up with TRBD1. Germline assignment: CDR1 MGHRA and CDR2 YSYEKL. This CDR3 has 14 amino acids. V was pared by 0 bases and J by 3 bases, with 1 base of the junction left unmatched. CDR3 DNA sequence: TGCGCCAGCAGCCAAGACAGGGGGCTCTACGAGCAGTACTTC. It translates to CASSQDRGLYEQYF.

In nucleotides, the CDR3 is TGTGCCAGCAGTAGGGGACAGGCGAACACTGAAGCTTTCTTT. It specifies CASSRGQANTEAFF. The chain carries TRBV6-5 and TRBJ1-1, with 8 bases identical to TRBD1. Germline CDR1 MNHEY, CDR2 SVGAGI. J gave up 1 base and V 5 bases, and 3 bases lay outside the gene matches. The CDR3 covers 14 residues.

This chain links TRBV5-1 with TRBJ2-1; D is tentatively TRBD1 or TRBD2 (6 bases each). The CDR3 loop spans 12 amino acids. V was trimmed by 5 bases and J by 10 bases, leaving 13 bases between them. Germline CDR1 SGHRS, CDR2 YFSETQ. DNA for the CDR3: TGCGCCAGCAGACTCCAGGGGAGGGAGCAGTTCTTC. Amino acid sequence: CASRLQGREQFF.

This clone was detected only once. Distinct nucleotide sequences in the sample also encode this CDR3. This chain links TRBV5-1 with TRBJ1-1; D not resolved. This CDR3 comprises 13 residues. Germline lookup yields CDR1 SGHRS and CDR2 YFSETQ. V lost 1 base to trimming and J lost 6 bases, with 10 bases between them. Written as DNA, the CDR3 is TGCGCCAGCAGCTTGCTAGGAGGAGCTGAAGCTTTCTTT. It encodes CASSLLGGAEAFF.

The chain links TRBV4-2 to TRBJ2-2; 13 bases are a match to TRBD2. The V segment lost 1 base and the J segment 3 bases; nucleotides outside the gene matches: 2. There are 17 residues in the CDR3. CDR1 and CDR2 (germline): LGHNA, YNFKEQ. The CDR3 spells CASSQVGLAGDTGELFF. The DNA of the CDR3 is TGTGCCAGCAGCCAAGTAGGACTAGCGGGAGACACCGGGGAGCTGTTTTTT.

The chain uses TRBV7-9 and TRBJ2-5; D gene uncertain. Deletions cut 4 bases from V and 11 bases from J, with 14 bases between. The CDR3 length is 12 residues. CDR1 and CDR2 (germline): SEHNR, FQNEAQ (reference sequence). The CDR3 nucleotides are TGTGCCAGCAGCTCCCCGACCCTGGAGCAGTACTTC. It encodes CASSSPTLEQYF.

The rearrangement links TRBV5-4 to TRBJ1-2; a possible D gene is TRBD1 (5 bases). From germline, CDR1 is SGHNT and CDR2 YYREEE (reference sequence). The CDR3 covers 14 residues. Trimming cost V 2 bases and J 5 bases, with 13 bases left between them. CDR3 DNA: TGTGCCAGCAGCTTAACAGGACTAACTTATGGCTACACCTTC. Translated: CASSLTGLTYGYTF.